This T cell receptor beta chain comes out of a study of cytomegalovirus exposure and HLA in healthy donors. This CDR3 comprises 17 residues. V lost 5 bases, J lost 9 bases, and 13 bases stayed unmatched. The germline gives CDR1 SGHRS, CDR2 YFSETQ. 13 Jbeta primers and 60 Vbeta primers were used for the PCR. The method was immunoSEQ multiplex PCR; TCRdb's version includes in-frame clones alone and lacks a portion of them. The sample has roughly 150,000 clones, about 75% seen once. Healthy bone marrow donors made up the donor group. The genes are TRBV5-1 and TRBJ2-1; 14 nucleotides agree with TRBD2. The receptor was isolated from a man between 18 and 29 years old in good health and CMV-seropositive. The material sequenced was PBMCs. The CDR3 loop reads CASRPVAGTSGRGEQFF. In DNA form, the CDR3 reads TGCGCCAGCAGGCCGGTTGCAGGGACTAGCGGGAGAGGTGAGCAGTTCTTC.